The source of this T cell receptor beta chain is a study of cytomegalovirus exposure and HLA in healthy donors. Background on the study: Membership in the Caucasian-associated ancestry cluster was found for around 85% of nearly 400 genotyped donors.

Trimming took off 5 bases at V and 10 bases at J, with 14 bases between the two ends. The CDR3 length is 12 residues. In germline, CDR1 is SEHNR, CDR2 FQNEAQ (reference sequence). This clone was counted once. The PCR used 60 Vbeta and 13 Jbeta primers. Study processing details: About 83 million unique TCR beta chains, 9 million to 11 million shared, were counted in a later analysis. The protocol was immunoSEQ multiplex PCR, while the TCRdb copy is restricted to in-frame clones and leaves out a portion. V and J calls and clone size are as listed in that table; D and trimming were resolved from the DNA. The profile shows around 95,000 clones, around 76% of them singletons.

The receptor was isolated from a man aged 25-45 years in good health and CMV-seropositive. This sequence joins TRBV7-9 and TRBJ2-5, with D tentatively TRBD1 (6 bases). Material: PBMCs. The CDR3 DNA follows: TGTGCCAGCAGCCCGCAGAAGGGGGACCAGTACTTC. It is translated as CASSPQKGDQYF.